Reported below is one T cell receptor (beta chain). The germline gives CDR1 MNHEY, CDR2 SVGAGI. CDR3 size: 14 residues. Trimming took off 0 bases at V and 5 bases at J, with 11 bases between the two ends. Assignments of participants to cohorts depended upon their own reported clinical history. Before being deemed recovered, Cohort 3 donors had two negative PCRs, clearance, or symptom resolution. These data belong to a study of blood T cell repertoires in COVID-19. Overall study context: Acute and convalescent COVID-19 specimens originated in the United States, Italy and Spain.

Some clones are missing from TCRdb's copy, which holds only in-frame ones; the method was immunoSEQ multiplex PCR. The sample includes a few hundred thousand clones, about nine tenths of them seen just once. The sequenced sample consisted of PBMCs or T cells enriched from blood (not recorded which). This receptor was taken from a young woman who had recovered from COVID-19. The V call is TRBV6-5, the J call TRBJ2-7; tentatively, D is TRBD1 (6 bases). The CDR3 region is CASSYSNRDNEQYF. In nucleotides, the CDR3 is TGTGCCAGCAGTTACTCCAACAGGGACAACGAGCAGTACTTC.